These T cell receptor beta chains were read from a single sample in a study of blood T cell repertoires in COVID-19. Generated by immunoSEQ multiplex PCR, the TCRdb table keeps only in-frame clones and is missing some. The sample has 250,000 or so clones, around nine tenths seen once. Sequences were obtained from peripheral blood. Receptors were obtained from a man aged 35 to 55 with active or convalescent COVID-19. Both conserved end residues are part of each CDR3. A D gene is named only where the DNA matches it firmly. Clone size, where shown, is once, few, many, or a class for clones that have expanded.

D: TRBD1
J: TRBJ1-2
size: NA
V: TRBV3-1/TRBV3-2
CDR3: CASSRRGADRGNGYTF
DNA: TGTGCCAGCAGCCGTCGGGGGGCTGACAGGGGTAATGGCTACACCTTC

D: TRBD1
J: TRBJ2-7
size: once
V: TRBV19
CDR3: CASSKLRDREREQYF
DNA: TGTGCCAGTAGTAAACTCCGGGACAGGGAACGGGAGCAGTACTTC

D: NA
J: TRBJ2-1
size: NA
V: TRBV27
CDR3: CASSLRGTYNEQFF
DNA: TGTGCCAGCAGTTTACGGGGGACCTACAATGAGCAGTTCTTC

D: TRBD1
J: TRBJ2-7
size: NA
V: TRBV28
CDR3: CASSTRQGRQYF
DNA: TGTGCCAGCAGTACCCGACAGGGAAGGCAGTACTTC

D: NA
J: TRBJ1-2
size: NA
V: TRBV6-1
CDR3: CASSEGGRPYGYTF
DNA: TGTGCCAGCAGTGAAGGGGGGCGACCTTATGGCTACACCTTC

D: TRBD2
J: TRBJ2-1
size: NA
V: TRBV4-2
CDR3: CASSQDWTSEYNEQFF
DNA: TGTGCCAGCAGCCAAGATTGGACTAGCGAGTACAATGAGCAGTTCTTC

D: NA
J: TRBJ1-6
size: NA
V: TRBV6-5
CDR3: CASSHRDSPLHF
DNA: TGTGCCAGCAGTCACAGGGATTCACCCCTCCACTTT

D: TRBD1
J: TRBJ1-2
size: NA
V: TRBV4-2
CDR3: CASSQRTGVEGYTF
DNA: TGTGCCAGCAGCCAACGCACAGGGGTAGAGGGCTACACCTTC

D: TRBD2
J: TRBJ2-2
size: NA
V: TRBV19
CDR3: CASSIMGLAGQPGELFF
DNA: TGTGCCAGTAGTATTATGGGACTAGCGGGACAACCCGGGGAGCTGTTTTTT

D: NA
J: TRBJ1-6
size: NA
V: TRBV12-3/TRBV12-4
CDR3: CASSWTANSPLHF
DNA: TGTGCCAGCAGCTGGACAGCCAATTCACCCCTCCACTTT

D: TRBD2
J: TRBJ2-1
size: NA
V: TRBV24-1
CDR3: CATSDWTAGGPGEQFF
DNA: TGTGCCACCAGTGATTGGACAGCGGGAGGGCCCGGTGAGCAGTTCTTC

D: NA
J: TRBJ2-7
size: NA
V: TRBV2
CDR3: CASSLTESYEQYF
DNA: TGTGCCAGCAGTCTGACAGAGTCCTACGAGCAGTACTTC

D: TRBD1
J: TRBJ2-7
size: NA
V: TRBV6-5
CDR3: CASRPETGGDEQYF
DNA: TGTGCCAGCAGGCCGGAGACAGGGGGCGACGAGCAGTACTTC

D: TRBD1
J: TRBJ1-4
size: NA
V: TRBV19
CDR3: CASSVVGTVPNEKLFF
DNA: TGTGCCAGTAGTGTGGTCGGGACAGTTCCTAATGAAAAACTGTTTTTT

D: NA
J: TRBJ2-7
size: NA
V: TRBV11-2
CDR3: CASSPGASFSGEQYF
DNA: TGTGCCAGCAGCCCCGGAGCGTCCTTCTCTGGCGAGCAGTACTTC

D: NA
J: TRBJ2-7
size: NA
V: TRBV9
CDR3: CASSVGPSANYEQYF
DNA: TGTGCCAGCAGCGTAGGGCCTAGCGCGAACTACGAGCAGTACTTC

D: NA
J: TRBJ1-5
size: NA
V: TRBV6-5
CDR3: CASSPFLSNQPQHF
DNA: TGTGCCAGCAGTCCGTTCCTTAGCAATCAGCCCCAGCATTTT

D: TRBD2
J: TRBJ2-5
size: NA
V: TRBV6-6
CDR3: CASSLGGAGVGETQYF
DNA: TGTGCCAGCAGTTTGGGTGGGGCGGGGGTTGGAGAGACCCAGTACTTC

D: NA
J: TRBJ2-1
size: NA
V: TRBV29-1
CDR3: CSVVSVDYNEQFF
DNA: TGCAGCGTTGTTAGCGTAGACTACAATGAGCAGTTCTTC

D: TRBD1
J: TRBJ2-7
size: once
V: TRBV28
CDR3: CASIKGQGPYEQYF
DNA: TGTGCCAGCATTAAGGGACAGGGACCCTACGAGCAGTACTTC

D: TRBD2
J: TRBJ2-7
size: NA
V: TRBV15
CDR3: CATREAGANSYEQYF
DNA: TGTGCCACGCGCGAGGCGGGAGCAAACTCCTACGAGCAGTACTTC

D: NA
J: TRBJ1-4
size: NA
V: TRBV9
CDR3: CASSGYGATNEKLFF
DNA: TGTGCCAGCAGCGGTTACGGTGCAACTAATGAAAAACTGTTTTTT

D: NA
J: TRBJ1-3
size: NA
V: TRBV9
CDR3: CASSVTGNTIYF
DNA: TGTGCCAGCAGCGTCACTGGAAACACCATATATTTT

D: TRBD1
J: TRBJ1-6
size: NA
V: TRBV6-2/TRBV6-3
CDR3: CASNPGQGSRSSYNSPLHF
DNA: TGTGCCAGCAACCCCGGACAGGGGTCAAGGAGCTCCTATAATTCACCCCTCCACTTT

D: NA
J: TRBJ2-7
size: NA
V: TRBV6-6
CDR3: CASGSPEQYF
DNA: TGTGCCAGCGGGAGCCCGGAGCAGTACTTC

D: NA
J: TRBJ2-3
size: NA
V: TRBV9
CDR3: CASSVDSGTSTDTQYF
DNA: TGTGCCAGCAGCGTAGATAGCGGTACTAGCACAGATACGCAGTATTTT

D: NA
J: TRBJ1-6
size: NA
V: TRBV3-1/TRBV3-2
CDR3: CASSHSGDGSPLHF
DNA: TGTGCCAGCAGCCACTCAGGGGACGGTTCACCCCTCCACTTT

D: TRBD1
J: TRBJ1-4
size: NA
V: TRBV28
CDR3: CASSRDRGHEKLFF
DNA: TGTGCCAGCAGTCGGGACAGGGGTCACGAAAAACTGTTTTTT

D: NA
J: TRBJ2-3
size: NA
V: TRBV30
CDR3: CAWSTQDTQYF
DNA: TGTGCCTGGAGTACTCAAGATACGCAGTATTTT

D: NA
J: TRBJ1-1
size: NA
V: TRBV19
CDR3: CASSIDGAANTEAFF
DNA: TGTGCCAGTAGTATAGATGGGGCCGCCAACACTGAAGCTTTCTTT

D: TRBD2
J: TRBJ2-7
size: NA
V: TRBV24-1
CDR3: CATSGTSSGEQYF
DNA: TGTGCCACCAGTGGGACTAGTTCGGGAGAGCAGTACTTC

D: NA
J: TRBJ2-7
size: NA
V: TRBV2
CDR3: CASSVGAIGEQYF
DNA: TGTGCCAGCAGTGTGGGGGCTATAGGCGAGCAGTACTTC

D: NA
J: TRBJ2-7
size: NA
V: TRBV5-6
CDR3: CASSIYYEQYF
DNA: TGTGCCAGCAGCATCTACTACGAGCAGTACTTC

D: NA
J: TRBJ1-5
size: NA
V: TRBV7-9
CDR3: CASSPTGSGHQPQHF
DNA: TGTGCCAGCAGCCCCACAGGGTCGGGGCATCAGCCCCAGCATTTT

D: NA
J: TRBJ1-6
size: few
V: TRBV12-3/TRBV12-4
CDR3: CASKGREDSPLHF
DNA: TGTGCCAGCAAGGGCAGGGAAGACTCACCCCTCCACTTT

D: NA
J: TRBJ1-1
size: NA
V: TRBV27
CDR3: CASSRQRNTEAFF
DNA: TGTGCCAGCAGTCGACAGAGAAACACTGAAGCTTTCTTT

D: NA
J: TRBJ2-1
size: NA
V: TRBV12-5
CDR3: CASGLDTSYNEQFF
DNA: TGTGCTAGTGGATTAGACACCTCCTACAATGAGCAGTTCTTC

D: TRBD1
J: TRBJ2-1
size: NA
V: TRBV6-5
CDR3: CASSYSQGAFEQFF
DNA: TGTGCCAGCAGTTACTCCCAGGGGGCGTTTGAGCAGTTCTTC

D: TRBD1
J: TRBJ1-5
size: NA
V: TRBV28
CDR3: CASKTGGRGQPQHF
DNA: TGTGCCAGCAAAACAGGGGGCAGGGGTCAGCCCCAGCATTTT

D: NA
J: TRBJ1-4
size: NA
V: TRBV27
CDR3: CASSARGKDEKLFF
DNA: TGTGCCAGCAGTGCGAGGGGGAAGGATGAAAAACTGTTTTTT

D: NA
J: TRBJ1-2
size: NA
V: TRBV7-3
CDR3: CASSKGAGAEYGYTF
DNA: TGTGCCAGCAGTAAAGGAGCGGGGGCTGAATATGGCTACACCTTC

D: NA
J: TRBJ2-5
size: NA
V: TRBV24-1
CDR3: CATSDFERVGIETQYF
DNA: TGTGCCACCAGTGATTTCGAGAGGGTTGGGATAGAGACCCAGTACTTC

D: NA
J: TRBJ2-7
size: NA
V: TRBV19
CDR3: CASSMAQGYEQYF
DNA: TGTGCCAGTAGTATGGCTCAGGGGTACGAGCAGTACTTC

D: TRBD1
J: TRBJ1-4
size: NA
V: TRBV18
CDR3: CASSRPTGGEEKLFF
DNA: TGTGCCAGCTCACGGCCTACAGGGGGCGAGGAAAAACTGTTTTTT

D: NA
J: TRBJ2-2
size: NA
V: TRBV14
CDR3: CASSQEIEANTGELFF
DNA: TGTGCCAGCAGCCAAGAAATAGAGGCGAACACCGGGGAGCTGTTTTTT

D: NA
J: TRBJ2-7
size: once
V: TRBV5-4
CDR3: CASSTTGKYEQYF
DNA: TGTGCCAGCAGCACCACAGGGAAATACGAGCAGTACTTC

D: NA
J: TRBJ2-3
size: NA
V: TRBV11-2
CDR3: CASSLMQGSTDTQYF
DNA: TGTGCCAGCAGCTTGATGCAGGGGAGCACAGATACGCAGTATTTT

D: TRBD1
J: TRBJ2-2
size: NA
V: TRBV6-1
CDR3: CASSVQGAIPTGELFF
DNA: TGTGCCAGCAGTGTACAGGGGGCAATCCCCACCGGGGAGCTGTTTTTT

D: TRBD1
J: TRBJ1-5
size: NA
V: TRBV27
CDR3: CASGQGRNQPQHF
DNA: TGTGCCAGCGGACAGGGTCGCAATCAGCCCCAGCATTTT

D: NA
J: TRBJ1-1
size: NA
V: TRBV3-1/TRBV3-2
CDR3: CASSQAGENTRAFF
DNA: TGTGCCAGCAGCCAAGCGGGGGAGAACACTCGGGCTTTCTTT

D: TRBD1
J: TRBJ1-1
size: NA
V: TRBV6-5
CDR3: CASSYGQGASTGAFF
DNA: TGTGCCAGCAGTTACGGTCAGGGGGCATCCACTGGAGCTTTCTTT

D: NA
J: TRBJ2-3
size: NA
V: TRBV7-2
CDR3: CASSLGQLTDTQYF
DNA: TGTGCCAGCAGCTTAGGCCAACTCACAGATACGCAGTATTTT